This TCR beta chain was observed in a study of cytomegalovirus exposure and HLA in healthy donors. General study points: Researchers catalogued under 200 TCR beta chains as cytomegalovirus-associated.

With regard to this clone: What it binds is not known.

TCRdb's copy holds only in-frame clones and misses some; the assay was immunoSEQ multiplex PCR. The sample records approximately 260,000 clones, around 87% being singletons. The CDR3 runs 16 residues. Germline CDR1 is SGHRS and CDR2 is YFSETQ. With 0 bases clipped from V and 2 bases from J, the junction kept 1 base outside the gene matches. This TCR derives from a woman aged 30 to 39 in good health and CMV-seropositive. J is TRBJ2-1 and V is TRBV5-1; 11 nucleotides align to TRBD2. Source material: PBMCs. The CDR3 DNA sequence: TGCGCCAGCAGCTTGGTGACTAGCGGGACCTACAATGAGCAGTTCTTC. This translates into CASSLVTSGTYNEQFF.